Sequencing of this T cell receptor beta chain was carried out in a study of CD8+ T cells in alopecia areata. As for treatment: oral pan-JAK inhibitor, 5-10 mg twice daily. cDNA prepared by RNA extraction and subsequent reverse transcription served as the template for sequencing. Produced via immunoSEQ multiplex PCR; TCRdb's table is partial and in-frame only. This sample has about 120,000 clones, with 53% found just once. Germline lookup yields CDR1 LNHNV and CDR2 YYDKDF (reference sequence). With 0 bases removed from V and 4 bases from J, the gap between germline ends came to 6 bases. This CDR3 has 13 residues. A few counts support this clone.

The sample in question was CD4+ T cells sorted from blood, obtained at week 4, from a patient treated with tofacitinib. J is TRBJ1-1 and V is TRBV15; D is uncertain. The source is a human donor with alopecia areata. This CDR3 is CATSREPRTEAFF. DNA of the CDR3: TGTGCCACCAGCAGAGAGCCCCGCACTGAAGCTTTCTTT.